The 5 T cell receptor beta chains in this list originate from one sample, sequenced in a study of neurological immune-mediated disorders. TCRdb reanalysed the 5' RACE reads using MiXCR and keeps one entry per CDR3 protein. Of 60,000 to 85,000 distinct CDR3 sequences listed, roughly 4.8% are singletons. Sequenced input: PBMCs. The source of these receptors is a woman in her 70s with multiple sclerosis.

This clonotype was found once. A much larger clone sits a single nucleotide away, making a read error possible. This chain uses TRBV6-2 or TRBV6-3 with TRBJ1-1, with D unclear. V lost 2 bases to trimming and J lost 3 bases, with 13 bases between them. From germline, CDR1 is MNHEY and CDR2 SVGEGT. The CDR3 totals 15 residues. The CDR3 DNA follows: TGTGCCAGCAGTTACCGTACACCAACGGACACTGAAGCTTTCTTT. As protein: CASSYRTPTDTEAFF.

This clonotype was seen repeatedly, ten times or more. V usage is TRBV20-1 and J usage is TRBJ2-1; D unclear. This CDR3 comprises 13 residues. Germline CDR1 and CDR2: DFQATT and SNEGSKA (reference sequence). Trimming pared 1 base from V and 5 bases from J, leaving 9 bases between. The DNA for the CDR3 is TGCAGTGCTAGAGGATCTACCAACAATGAGCAGTTCTTC. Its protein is CSARGSTNNEQFF.

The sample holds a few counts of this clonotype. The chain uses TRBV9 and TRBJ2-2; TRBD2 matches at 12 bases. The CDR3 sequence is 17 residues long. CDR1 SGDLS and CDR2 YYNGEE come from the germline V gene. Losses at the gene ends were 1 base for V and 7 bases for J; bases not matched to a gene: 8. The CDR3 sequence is CASSVRASGRAGGELFF. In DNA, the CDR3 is TGTGCCAGCAGCGTAAGGGCTAGCGGGAGGGCTGGCGGGGAGCTGTTTTTT.

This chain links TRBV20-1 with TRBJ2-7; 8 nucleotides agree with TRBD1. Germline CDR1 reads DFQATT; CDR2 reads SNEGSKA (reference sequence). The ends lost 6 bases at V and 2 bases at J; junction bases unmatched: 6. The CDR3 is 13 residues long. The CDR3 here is CSAIGQGTYEQYF. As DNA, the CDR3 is TGCAGTGCCATTGGACAGGGCACCTACGAGCAGTACTTC.

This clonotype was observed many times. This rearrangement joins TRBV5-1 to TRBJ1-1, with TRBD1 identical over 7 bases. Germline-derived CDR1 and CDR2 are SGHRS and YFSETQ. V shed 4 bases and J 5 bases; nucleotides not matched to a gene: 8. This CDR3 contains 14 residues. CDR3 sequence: CASSREQGRTEAFF. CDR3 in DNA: TGCGCCAGCAGCAGAGAACAGGGGAGGACTGAAGCTTTCTTT. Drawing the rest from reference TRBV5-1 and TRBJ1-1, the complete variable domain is KAGVTQTPRYLIKTRGQQVTLSCSPISGHRSVSWYQQTPGQGLQFLFEYFSETQRNKGNFPGRFSGRQFSNSRSEMNVSTLELGDSALYLCASSREQGRTEAFFGQGTRLTVV.